Here is one T cell receptor (beta chain) with its context. This sample is part of a study of blood T cells in healthy people across ages. The germline gives CDR1 SGHDT, CDR2 YYEEEE. The CDR3 contains 17 residues. Trimming left V 0 bases short and J 1 base short, with 14 bases between. The authors ran a second PCR of about 6 to 11 cycles using a sample-barcoded 5' primer and a J-beta primer mix. TCRdb used MiXCR to reprocess the 5' RACE reads, holding one entry per CDR3 protein. The sample lists about a million distinct CDR3 sequences, roughly 50% occurring once. This TCR derives from a woman in her fifties or sixties in good health. The sequenced sample consisted of blood. V gene TRBV5-6 combines with J gene TRBJ2-4; maybe TRBD2 (5 bases). CDR3 protein: CASSLVAGRTAKNIQYF. DNA for the CDR3: TGTGCCAGCAGCTTGGTGGCGGGCCGCACGGCCAAAAACATTCAGTACTTC.